The subject of this entry is one TCR beta chain. Its antigen is not identified. This specimen belongs to a study of cytomegalovirus exposure and HLA in healthy donors. Study results and caveats: About 87% or about 30% of the time was how often most TCR beta V segments were productive, according to an earlier analysis. Rare TCR sequences predominated, though certain public TCRs were found in many donors.

CDR3 length: 15 residues. Deletions cut 1 base from V and 7 bases from J, with 17 bases between. CDR1 and CDR2 (germline): MGHRA, YSYEKL. With 60 Vbeta and 13 Jbeta primers, the PCR was carried out. In the authors' methods: Later analysis identified tens of millions of unique TCR beta chains, about 12 million shared. Assay: immunoSEQ multiplex PCR; the TCRdb copy retains only in-frame clones and omits some. V and J calls and clone size are given by that table; D and trimming were obtained from the DNA. Here the sample table reports tens of thousands of clones. The receptor was isolated from a male donor in good health and CMV-seronegative. Sequencing was done on a sample of PBMCs. The chain joins TRBV4-1 to TRBJ2-7; tentative D call: TRBD1 (6 bases). The CDR3: CASSQVYRDLEEQYF. The DNA of the CDR3 is TGCGCCAGCAGCCAAGTATACAGGGACCTTGAGGAGCAGTACTTC.